This entry concerns a single TCR beta chain. Its antigen is not known. The data originate from a study of beta chain features in type 1 diabetes. Study observations and caveats: TCRB CDR3s were moderately but significantly shorter in Type 1 diabetes patients in all four CD4+ subsets. In the patient group, naive, central memory and Treg TCRB repertoires seemed more alike than in the healthy donor group. At VDJ recombination sites, type 1 diabetes patients had fewer insertions and more deleted nucleotides. Shorter templates might be favored by PCR, and equally so in patients and in controls.

Reverse transcribing all isolated RNA meant expressed TCRB transcripts were sequenced. Sequenced by immunoSEQ multiplex PCR; TCRdb stores in-frame clones only, minus some. The data hold 60,000 to 75,000 clones, with approximately 47% observed a single time. The collection from each donor was one heparinised blood draw averaging about 110 mL. With V trimmed by 5 bases and J by 8 bases, 6 bases remained unmatched. Per germline, CDR1 GTSNPN and CDR2 SVGIG (reference sequence). The CDR3 has 12 residues. The clonotype originates from a man aged 30 to 39 with type 1 diabetes. What was sequenced was central memory CD4+ T cells from blood. The chain has TRBV30 and TRBJ2-1, with 7 bases lining up with TRBD1. Here the CDR3 DNA reads TGTGCCTGGGAGATAGGGGGCGATGAGCAGTTCTTC. Protein: CAWEIGGDEQFF.